The present entry profiles one T cell receptor (beta chain) with its context. Its antigen remains unidentified. Method: immunoSEQ multiplex PCR; TCRdb's copy keeps in-frame clones and lacks some. The sample has roughly 49,000 clones; just over 85% are singletons. The ends lost 5 bases at V and 5 bases at J; junction bases unmatched: 7. This CDR3 has 13 amino acids. CDR1 is SQVTM, CDR2 ANQGSEA, per germline. This sample is drawn from a study of T cells after posttransplantation cyclophosphamide. General study findings and limits: Later blood repertoires were often dominated by clones from the donor CD8+ memory compartment.

Source material: PBMCs. The TCR was taken from a man in his thirties or forties with a blood cancer, CMV-positive, and with a related stem cell donor. The chain recombines TRBV29-1 with TRBJ2-5; 8 nucleotides agree with TRBD2. This chain's CDR3 is CSVWGTRIETQYF. CDR3 DNA: TGCAGCGTTTGGGGGACTAGGATTGAGACCCAGTACTTC.